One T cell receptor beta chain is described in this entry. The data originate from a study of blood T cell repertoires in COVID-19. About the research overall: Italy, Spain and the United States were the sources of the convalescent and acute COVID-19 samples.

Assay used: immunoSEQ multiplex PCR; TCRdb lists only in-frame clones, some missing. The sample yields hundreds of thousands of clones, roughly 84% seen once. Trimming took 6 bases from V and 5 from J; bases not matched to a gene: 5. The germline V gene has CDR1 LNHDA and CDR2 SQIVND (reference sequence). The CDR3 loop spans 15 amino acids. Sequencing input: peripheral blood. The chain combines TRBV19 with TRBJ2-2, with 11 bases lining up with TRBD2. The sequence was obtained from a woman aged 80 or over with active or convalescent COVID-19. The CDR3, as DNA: TGTGCCAGTAGACTAGCGGGAGTACAGACCGGGGAGCTGTTTTTT. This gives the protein CASRLAGVQTGELFF.